One T cell receptor (beta chain) is described in this entry. This sample stems from a study of technical replicates of blood from several donors. The CDR3 is 12 residues long. V dropped 3 bases and J dropped 4 bases, with 6 bases sitting between them. The germline V gene encodes CDR1 SNHLY and CDR2 FYNNEI. The table came from immunoSEQ multiplex PCR; TCRdb's copy has only in-frame clones and leaves some out. The repertoire holds tens of thousands of clones, with 70% to 90% as singletons. This TCR was recovered from a human donor in good health. Some clones in this sample may be carry-over from other donors' samples. Sequenced: PBMCs. The rearrangement joins TRBV2 to TRBJ1-2, with D hard to call. CDR3 DNA sequence: TGTGCCAGCAGTGATGGGAGCTATGGCTACACCTTC. Translated, it gives CASSDGSYGYTF.